This TCR beta chain was retrieved from a study of graft-versus-host responses after intestinal transplantation (dated by TCRdb to 2020 to 2022). About the full investigation: Recipients received multivisceral, liver-intestinal, or isolated intestinal transplants. All recipients received anti-thymocyte globulin induction followed by maintenance tacrolimus and steroids for 3 to 4 years. Bulk TCR-beta CDR3 sequencing was used to track graft-versus-host and host-versus-graft alloreactive T cell clones in the graft, circulation and bone marrow after intestinal transplantation. Alloreactive clones were identified by sequencing pre-transplant mixed lymphocyte reaction products and comparing these products with unstimulated pre-transplant donor and recipient T cells. The cohort enrolled about 23 intestinal transplant recipients, one of whom was a retransplant, and 3 patients without pretransplant specimens were excluded. A peak of at least 4% donor T cells among recipient peripheral blood mononuclear cells was the definition used for donor T cell macrochimerism. Instead of going to the commercial service, samples from a few later patients were sequenced in-house on an Illumina MiSeq and processed with MiXCR.

What the work shows at the level of the full study, not this receptor alone: Patients with donor T cell macrochimerism had high GvH to HvG T cell clonal ratios in their allografts. Peak levels of circulating GvH clones were associated with declines in HvG clones early after transplant. The relatively low number and heterogeneity of intestinal transplant patients limited the conclusions. GvH clones were detected in recipient bone marrow, and some appeared earlier in ileal mucosa or blood, consistent with an intestinal mucosal origin.

According to the study, the label for this sample's time point signals: cells obtained before transplantation from donor or recipient. CD3+CD4+ and CD3+CD8+ populations were FACS-sorted from unstimulated pre-transplant donor and recipient cells taken from spleen or lymph nodes. As for this clone: Its recognized antigen is unknown. No base quality values were provided; no much bigger clone lies one nucleotide off.

Receptor amplification or capture employed the immunoSEQ multiplex PCR assay. For most patients, genomic DNA was isolated with the Qiagen DNeasy Blood and Tissue Kit and shipped frozen to Adaptive Biotechnologies for TCR sequencing. For most patients, genomic DNA was subjected to high-throughput TCR-beta CDR3 sequencing by Adaptive Biotechnologies. The original methods were these. Adaptive's ImmunoSEQ software was the source of the TCR sequencing data for 18 patients, while a few other patients were processed with MiXCR and VDJtools. To correct CD4 versus CD8 sorting errors, any sequence found in both subsets at a frequency ratio below 5:1 was removed. Because the origin of CDR3 nucleotide sequences shared between donor and recipient could not be assigned, those sequences were removed. Alloreactive clones required at least 2-fold expansion over unstimulated cells and minimum CFSE-low frequency of 0.002% (template counts) or 0.001% (read counts). Clones detected in sequenced pre-transplant spleen, lymph node, or MLR CFSE-low populations of the donor or recipient were defined as mappable. Cumulative frequency of alloreactive clones was calculated as a percentage of all sequences weighted by copy number. TCRdb took over this immuneACCESS table, retaining in-frame rearrangements with V and J assigned. Such tables are incomplete; in checked studies, under half of the missing clones stem from an unresolved V gene, and the remainder is unexplained. V, J and clone size are those of that table, while D and trimming were read from the DNA. In this sample the table shows about 39,000 clones, about 93% of which occur a single time. The biggest ten clones account for about 19% of the sample.

Sequencing was performed on unstimulated CD8+ T cells sorted from spleen or lymph node cells, taken before transplant. This sequence was found in a human donor who was the organ donor for an intestinal transplant.

In nucleotide form, the sequence is TGTGCCAGCAGCTTAAGACTTCCGGGACGAGAGGGCGGGGAGCTGTTTTTT. Translated, it reads CASSLRLPGREGGELFF. This receptor chain uses TRBV7-6 and TRBJ2-2; the D gene is perhaps TRBD1 or TRBD2, as each covers 5 bases. Trimming costs V 2 bases and J 7 bases, and their ends lie 20 bases apart. Sequences SGHVS (CDR1) and FNYEAQ (CDR2) are obtained from the germline V gene. The CDR3 starts with the cysteine, ends with the phenylalanine, and has 17 residues. Only CDR3 DNA remains: 51 bases, in frame from the first base. The variable domain in full, with residues beyond the CDR3 obtained from the reference TRBV7-6 and TRBJ2-2 genes, is GAGVSQSPRYKVTKRGQDVALRCDPISGHVSLYWYRQALGQGPEFLTYFNYEAQQDKSGLPNDRFSAERPEGSISTLTIQRTEQRDSAMYRCASSLRLPGREGGELFFGEGSRLTVL.